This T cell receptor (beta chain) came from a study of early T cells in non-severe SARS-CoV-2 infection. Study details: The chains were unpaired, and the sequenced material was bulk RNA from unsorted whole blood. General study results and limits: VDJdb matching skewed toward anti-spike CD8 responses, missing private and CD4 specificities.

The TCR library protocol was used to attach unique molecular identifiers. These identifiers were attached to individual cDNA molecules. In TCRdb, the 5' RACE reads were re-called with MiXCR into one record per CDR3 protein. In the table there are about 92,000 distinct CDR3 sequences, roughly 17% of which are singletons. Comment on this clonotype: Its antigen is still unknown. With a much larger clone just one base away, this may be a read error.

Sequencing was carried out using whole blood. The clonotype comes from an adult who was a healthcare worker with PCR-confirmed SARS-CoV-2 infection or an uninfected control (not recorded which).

The CDR3 region is CASRQSQGEETQYF. DNA of the CDR3: TGCGCCAGCAGACAATCGCAGGGGGAAGAGACCCAGTACTTC. The chain has TRBV23-1 and TRBJ2-5, with 7 positions matching TRBD1. TRBV23-1 is labeled an ORF, and its function is uncertain. The CDR3 runs 14 residues.